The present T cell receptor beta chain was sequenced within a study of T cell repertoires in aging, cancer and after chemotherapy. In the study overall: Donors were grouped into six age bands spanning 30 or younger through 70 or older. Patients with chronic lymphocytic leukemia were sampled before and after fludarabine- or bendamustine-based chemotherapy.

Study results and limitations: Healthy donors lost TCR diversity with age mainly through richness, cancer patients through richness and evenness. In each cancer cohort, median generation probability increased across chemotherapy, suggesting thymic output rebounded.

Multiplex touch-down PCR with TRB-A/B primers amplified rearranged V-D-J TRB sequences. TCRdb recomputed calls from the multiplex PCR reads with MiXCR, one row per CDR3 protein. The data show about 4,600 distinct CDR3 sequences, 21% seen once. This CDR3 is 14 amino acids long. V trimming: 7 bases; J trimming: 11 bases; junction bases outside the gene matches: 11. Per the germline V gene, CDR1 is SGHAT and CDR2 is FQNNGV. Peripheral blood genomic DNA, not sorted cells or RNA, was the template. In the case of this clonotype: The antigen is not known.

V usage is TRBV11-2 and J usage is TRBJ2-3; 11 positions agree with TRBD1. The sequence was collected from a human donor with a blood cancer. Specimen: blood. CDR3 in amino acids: CASTHRDRGSGQYF. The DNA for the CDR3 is TGTGCCAGCACCCACCGGGACAGGGGGAGTGGGCAGTATTTT.